This T cell receptor beta chain was obtained from a study of T cells expressing NK-cell markers. About the study: It was from sorted CD3+CD56+NKG2C+, CD3+CD56+NKG2C- and CD3+CD56-NKG2C+ T cells that TCR beta repertoires came. Study outcomes and limitations: In four donors, dominant clonotypes made up about 25-65% of CD3+CD56-NKG2C+ cells.

Points on this clonotype: Its antigen is undetermined.

Germline V CDR1 and CDR2: SNHLY, FYNNEI. The CDR3 runs to 13 residues. cDNA encoding TCR beta was synthesized via 5'RACE template switching incorporating UMIs. TCRdb reprocessed the 5' RACE reads and reports one entry per CDR3 protein, with no DNA. The sample features under 200,000 distinct CDR3 sequences, with about a fifth in its top ten. Sequenced material: blood T cells: a sorted CD56 or NKG2C T cell subset, CD4+ or CD8+ T cells, or bulk PBMC T cells (not recorded which). This clonotype originated in a woman between 18 and 75 years old in good health. The rearrangement uses TRBV2 and TRBJ1-6; TCRdb reports TRBD1, a call that lacks DNA to check it against. CDR3 residues: CATLQVQGSPLHF.